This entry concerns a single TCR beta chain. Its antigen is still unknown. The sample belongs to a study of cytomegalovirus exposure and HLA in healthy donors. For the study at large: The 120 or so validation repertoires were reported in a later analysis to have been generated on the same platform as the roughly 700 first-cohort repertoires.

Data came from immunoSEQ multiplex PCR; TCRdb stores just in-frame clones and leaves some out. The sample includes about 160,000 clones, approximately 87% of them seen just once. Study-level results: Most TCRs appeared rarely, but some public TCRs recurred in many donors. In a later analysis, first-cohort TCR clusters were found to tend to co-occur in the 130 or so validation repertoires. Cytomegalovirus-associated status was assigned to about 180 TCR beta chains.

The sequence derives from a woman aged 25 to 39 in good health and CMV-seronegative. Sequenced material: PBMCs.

The CDR3: CSVVAGAYNEQFF. In DNA, the CDR3 is TGCAGCGTTGTGGCAGGGGCTTACAATGAGCAGTTCTTC. The J gene is TRBJ2-1, the V gene TRBV29-1; TRBD1 might be the D (6 bases). CDR1 and CDR2 (germline): SQVTM, ANQGSEA. The ends were cut back, 4 bases at V and 4 bases at J, with 11 bases in the middle. The CDR3 runs to 13 residues.